This T cell receptor (beta chain) appears in the sequencing data of a study of cytomegalovirus exposure and HLA in healthy donors. General study findings and limits: Researchers catalogued 160 or so TCR beta chains as cytomegalovirus-associated. Some public TCRs appeared in many individuals, while most sequences were rare. With high specificity and sensitivity, the classifier reportedly diagnosed cytomegalovirus status.

Among the 120 or so subjects of the validation cohort, separate from the approximately 700-subject first cohort, were the donors. The CDR3 has 16 residues. Germline V gives CDR1 LNHDA, CDR2 SQIVND (reference sequence). The junction had 10 bases not matched to a gene; V was cut back by 5 bases and J by 0 bases. A word on this clone: Its matching antigen is unknown.

Some clones are missing from TCRdb's copy, which holds only in-frame ones; the method was immunoSEQ multiplex PCR. The sample comprises around 300,000 clones, approximately 83% of which are singletons, and 1% rests with the top ten. The J gene is TRBJ2-7, the V gene TRBV19; 7 nucleotides line up with TRBD2. The clonotype originates from a woman aged 18-29 years in good health and CMV-seronegative. Material for sequencing was PBMCs. The CDR3 loop is CASSQPGGEDSYEQYF. The CDR3 DNA sequence: TGTGCCAGTAGTCAACCTGGGGGGGAGGACTCCTACGAGCAGTACTTC.